Listed below are T cell receptor beta chains from one sample, sequenced in a study of T cell repertoires in cytomegalovirus infection. Their specific antigens are unknown. TCRdb itself ran the reads through MiXCR, one entry per CDR3 protein. The sample contains hundreds of thousands of distinct CDR3 sequences, approximately 46% of which appear only once. The specimen was cultured PBMCs, collected from culture after CMV antigen stimulation. The source of these receptors is a human donor in good health (CMV status not recorded). Some clones in this sample may be carry-over from other donors' samples. Both conserved end residues are part of each CDR3.

v_call	j_call	cdr3_aa
TRBV20-1	TRBJ1-1	CSAREGGRRTEAFF
TRBV6-2/TRBV6-3	TRBJ1-4	CASSYPSGGPKANEKLFF
TRBV30	TRBJ1-2	CAWEDSTYGYTF
TRBV7-9	TRBJ2-7	CASSLGWGSNEQYF
TRBV12-3/TRBV12-4	TRBJ2-7	CASSYRAYSSYEQYF
TRBV7-2	TRBJ1-2	CASSPRGGGQGWSTF
TRBV18	TRBJ1-1	CASSPFGQRNTEAFF
TRBV28	TRBJ2-7	CASSLASGPYEQYF
TRBV6-6	TRBJ2-3	CASTRQGFTDTQYF
TRBV4-1	TRBJ2-1	CASSQVINNEQFF
TRBV7-6	TRBJ2-3	CASSLQGLVTDTQYF
TRBV4-2	TRBJ2-1	CASSPPGLAGRNEQFF
TRBV12-3/TRBV12-4	TRBJ2-2	CASSFSGLTGELFF
TRBV6-8	TRBJ2-5	CASNRRQGQETQYF
TRBV6-6	TRBJ1-2	CASRGTGYGYTF
TRBV20-1	TRBJ1-1	CSAQLGGYGNTEAFF
TRBV7-2	TRBJ2-7	CASSRGSQGIYEQYF
TRBV6-1	TRBJ2-1	CASSESLTYNEQFF
TRBV19	TRBJ1-5	CASRSTDSNQPQHF
TRBV12-5	TRBJ1-4	CASGFRGPGFSNEKLFF
TRBV4-3	TRBJ2-1	CASSQETSIQEQFF
TRBV6-2/TRBV6-3	TRBJ2-7	CASRPREARDEQYF
TRBV7-6	TRBJ2-3	CASSPRAGFTDTQYF
TRBV19	TRBJ1-1	CASSIRGPAFF
TRBV6-5	TRBJ1-6	CASSYDTGGGSPLHF
TRBV7-8	TRBJ2-3	CASSLRRGDSTDTQYF
TRBV29-1	TRBJ2-5	CSGGTGRQETQYF
TRBV7-9	TRBJ2-7	CASSFYRAGPYEQYF
TRBV7-2	TRBJ1-3	CASSLYGVGNTIYF
TRBV15	TRBJ2-5	CATSREGRPKETQYF
TRBV27	TRBJ2-7	CASSQTSGGAVYEQYF
TRBV19	TRBJ2-2	CASSRTGGDHGELFF
TRBV2	TRBJ1-5	CASLGQGSHSNQPQHF
TRBV6-6	TRBJ1-6	CASNRGYGGSPLHF
TRBV7-6	TRBJ2-3	CASSPTGLTTDTQYF
TRBV7-2	TRBJ2-3	CASSLMLGAGYTDTQYF
TRBV6-1	TRBJ1-3	CASRDTASGNTIYF
TRBV7-2	TRBJ1-6	CASSLAFESSYNSPLHF
TRBV19	TRBJ2-2	CASSILTSGGTGELFF
TRBV5-1	TRBJ2-7	CASSSQSGASYEQYF